Below, 12 T cell receptor beta chains from the same sample are listed, as sequenced in a study of cytomegalovirus exposure and HLA in healthy donors listed by TCRdb under 2017. The library relied on the immunoSEQ multiplex PCR assay. For the multiplex PCR, a mixture combining 60 forward primers for TCR Vbeta segments and 13 reverse primers for TCR Jbeta segments was used. TCRdb's version of the immuneACCESS table is confined to in-frame rearrangements and falls short of the full clone set. An unresolved V gene accounts for under half of the shortfall where checked; the remainder is of unknown origin. For this sample the table gives under 200,000 clones, of which just under 80% were detected only once. The biggest ten clones account for approximately 1.3% of the sample. The sample comprised PBMCs. All receptors come from a man aged 30 to 45 in good health and CMV-seronegative.

V and J are TRBV10-1 and TRBJ2-7; unclear D gene. The germline V gene encodes CDR1 WNHNN and CDR2 SYGVQD (reference sequence). This CDR3 is 14 amino acids long. V was pared by 7 bases and J by 0 bases, with 13 bases between. CDR3 in amino acids: CASKLTNPSYEQYF. CDR3 nucleotides: TGCGCCAGCAAGCTCACTAACCCCTCCTACGAGCAGTACTTC.

This clone was seen once. This chain links TRBV19 with TRBJ1-6; D might be TRBD1 (6 bases). CDR1 and CDR2 (germline): LNHDA, SQIVND (reference sequence). With 5 bases removed from V and 6 bases from J, the gap between germline ends came to 14 bases. The CDR3 has 15 residues. The chain's CDR3 is CASSSRGGFNSPLHF. The CDR3 nucleotides are TGTGCCAGTAGTTCCCGAGGGGGTTTTAATTCACCCCTCCACTTT.

The CDR3 here is CASSSGLLPGELFF. CDR3 DNA sequence: TGTGCCAGCAGCTCGGGACTCCTCCCCGGGGAGCTGTTTTTT. V gene TRBV7-2 combines with J gene TRBJ2-2, with D tentatively TRBD2 (6 bases). Trimming removed 4 bases at V and 6 bases at J, with 12 bases between. The CDR3 has 14 amino acids. Germline V gene sequence: CDR1 SGHTA, CDR2 FQGNSA. The whole variable domain, filled in from reference TRBV7-2 and TRBJ2-2, reads GAGVSQSPSNKVTEKGKDVELRCDPISGHTALYWYRQSLGQGLEFLIYFQGNSAPDKSGLPSDRFSAERTGGSVSTLTIQRTQQEDSAVYLCASSSGLLPGELFFGEGSRLTVL.

This clone came up once. V gene TRBV6-5 combines with J gene TRBJ2-5, with a tentative D call TRBD1 (6 bases). The CDR3 runs 16 residues. V was trimmed by 2 bases and J by 4 bases, leaving 17 bases between them. Germline V gene sequence: CDR1 MNHEY, CDR2 SVGAGI. CDR3 in amino acids: CASSYLLRGVGETQYF. CDR3 nucleotide sequence: TGTGCCAGCAGTTACCTTCTCAGGGGCGTGGGAGAGACCCAGTACTTC.

The chain recombines TRBV9 with TRBJ2-3; D remains ambiguous. Germline V CDR1 and CDR2: SGDLS, YYNGEE. Between the trimmed V and J ends, which lost 4 bases and 0 bases, there was a span of 12 bases. The CDR3 is 15 amino acids. The CDR3 is CASSPHYSSTDTQYF. The DNA for the CDR3 is TGTGCCAGCAGCCCACACTATTCTAGCACAGATACGCAGTATTTT.

The genes are TRBV18 and TRBJ1-5; D is uncertain. The CDR3 length is 15 residues. V was clipped by 0 bases and J by 0 bases, with 6 bases between them. From germline, CDR1 is KGHSH and CDR2 LQKENI. This CDR3 is CASSPPSGSNQPQHF. CDR3 nucleotide sequence: TGTGCCAGCTCACCACCGTCAGGTAGCAATCAGCCCCAGCATTTT.

V and J are TRBV30 and TRBJ1-5; TRBD1 matches at 8 bases. CDR3 length equals 13 residues. Germline V CDR1 and CDR2: GTSNPN, SVGIG (reference sequence). After removal of 6 bases from V and 3 bases from J, the junction contained 4 bases not matched to a gene. CDR3 region: CACRQGHNQPQHF. Written as DNA, the CDR3 is TGTGCCTGTAGACAGGGGCACAATCAGCCCCAGCATTTT.

The chain recombines TRBV11-1 with TRBJ2-1, with D hard to call. This CDR3 spans 14 amino acids. V was pared by 6 bases and J by 8 bases, with 17 bases between. From germline, CDR1 is SGHAT and CDR2 FQDESV (reference sequence). The CDR3 loop reads CASSSRVLGDEQFF. The CDR3 bases are TGTGCCAGCAGTTCCCGGGTCTTGGGTGATGAGCAGTTCTTC.

The chain employs TRBV4-3 and TRBJ1-4; 8 bases are shared with TRBD1. The germline V gene encodes CDR1 LGHNA and CDR2 YSLEER. Losses at the gene ends were 4 bases for V and 0 bases for J; bases not matched to a gene: 13. This CDR3 has 19 residues. This CDR3 reads CASSPTGTGRLATNEKLFF. The DNA of the CDR3 is TGCGCCAGCAGCCCAACCGGGACAGGAAGACTTGCAACTAATGAAAAACTGTTTTTT.

The V and J genes are TRBV4-1 and TRBJ1-5; 11 bases map to TRBD1. The CDR3 runs 17 residues. J was trimmed by 7 bases and V by 0 bases; bases with no gene match: 8. CDR1 and CDR2 from the germline V gene are MGHRA and YSYEKL. CDR3 DNA sequence: TGCGCCAGCAGCCAAGATAGGACAGGGGGCAGGGGACAGCCCCAGCATTTT. It translates to CASSQDRTGGRGQPQHF.

The V call is TRBV28, the J call TRBJ1-4; 9 positions agree with TRBD1. V dropped 5 bases and J dropped 3; count of bases not matched to a gene: 4. CDR3 size: 15 residues. Germline-derived CDR1 and CDR2 are MDHEN and SYDVKM. The CDR3 bases are TGTGCCAGCAGTGGGGGGGACAGGGCTAATGAAAAACTGTTTTTT. This encodes CASSGGDRANEKLFF. Complete variable domain (other parts from reference TRBV28 and TRBJ1-4): DVKVTQSSRYLVKRTGEKVFLECVQDMDHENMFWYRQDPGLGLRLIYFSYDVKMKEKGDIPEGYSVSREKKERFSLILESASTNQTSMYLCASSGGDRANEKLFFGSGTQLSVL.

The V call is TRBV19, the J call TRBJ1-5, with D tentatively TRBD1 (5 bases). The V end lost 5 bases, the J end lost 6 bases, and 11 bases lay between the germline ends. Germline loops: CDR1 LNHDA, CDR2 SQIVND (reference sequence). The CDR3 spans 13 residues. The chain's CDR3 is CASSPGLGQPQHF. In DNA form, the CDR3 reads TGTGCCAGTAGTCCAGGGCTTGGTCAGCCCCAGCATTTT.